This T cell receptor (beta chain) was recovered during a study of technical replicates of blood from a few donors. Sequenced by immunoSEQ multiplex PCR; TCRdb stores in-frame clones only, minus some. Found here are 91,000 or so clones, approximately 95% of them singletons; the top ten hold about 0.19%. Input material: T cells isolated from PBMCs. This sequence was found in a human donor in good health.

CDR3 DNA sequence: TGTGCCAGCACCATTAGATTAGGGGAGAGGAGGGGCACTGAAGCTTTCTTT. Residues: CASTIRLGERRGTEAFF. This rearrangement joins TRBV4-2 to TRBJ1-1; weak D call: TRBD1 (5 bases). Between the trimmed V and J ends, which lost 7 bases and 4 bases, there was a span of 25 bases. The CDR3 contains 17 residues. Germline CDR1 and CDR2: LGHNA and YNFKEQ.